This T cell receptor (beta chain) is drawn from a study of beta chain features in type 1 diabetes. Notes on the study in general: Shortening of TCRB CDR3s, moderate but significant, appeared in all four CD4+ subsets of Type 1 diabetes patients. Any role of HLA type in TCRB rearrangement remained unresolved here. Patients' naive, central memory and regulatory TCRB repertoires appeared more alike than those of healthy donors.

Germline V CDR1 and CDR2: SGDLS, YYNGEE. The CDR3 spans 14 residues. Trimming removed 0 bases at V and 2 bases at J, with 8 bases between. The investigators reverse transcribed all of the isolated RNA, so they sequenced expressed TCRB transcripts. Each sample of naive, central memory or regulatory T cells had, on average, roughly 3.4 million reads. The method was immunoSEQ multiplex PCR; TCRdb's version includes in-frame clones alone and lacks a portion of them. The sample has a few hundred thousand clones, roughly 12% seen once. This clone came up a few times. What it recognizes is unknown. A CD45RO/CCR7/CD25/CD127/CD95/CD27 panel sorted naive, central memory, regulatory and stem cell-like memory CD4+ cells.

The sequence derives from a woman aged 18-29 years with type 1 diabetes. Sequencing used naive CD4+ T cells from blood. The chain combines TRBV9 with TRBJ2-5, with D unclear. CDR3 region: CASSVGNYQETQYF. The CDR3 coding sequence is TGTGCCAGCAGCGTAGGGAACTATCAAGAGACCCAGTACTTC.